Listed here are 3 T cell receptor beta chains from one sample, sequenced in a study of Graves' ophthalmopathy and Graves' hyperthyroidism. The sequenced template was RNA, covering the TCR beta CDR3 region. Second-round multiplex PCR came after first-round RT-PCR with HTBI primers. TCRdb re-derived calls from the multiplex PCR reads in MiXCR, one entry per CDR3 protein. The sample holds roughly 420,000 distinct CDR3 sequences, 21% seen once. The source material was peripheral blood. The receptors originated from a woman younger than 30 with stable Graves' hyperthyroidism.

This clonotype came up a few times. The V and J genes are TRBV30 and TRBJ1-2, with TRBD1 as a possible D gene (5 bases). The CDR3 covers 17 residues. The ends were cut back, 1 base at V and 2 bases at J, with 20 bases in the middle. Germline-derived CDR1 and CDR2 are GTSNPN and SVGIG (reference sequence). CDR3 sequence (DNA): TGTGCCTGGAGTGCAGTACCCCGTGGGGACCTCAACTATGGCTACACCTTC. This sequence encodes CAWSAVPRGDLNYGYTF. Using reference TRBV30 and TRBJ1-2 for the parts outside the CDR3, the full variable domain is SQTIHQWPATLVQPVGSPLSLECTVEGTSNPNLYWYRQAAGRGLQLLFYSVGIGQISSEVPQNLSASRPQDRQFILSSKKLLLSDSGFYLCAWSAVPRGDLNYGYTFGSGTRLTVV.

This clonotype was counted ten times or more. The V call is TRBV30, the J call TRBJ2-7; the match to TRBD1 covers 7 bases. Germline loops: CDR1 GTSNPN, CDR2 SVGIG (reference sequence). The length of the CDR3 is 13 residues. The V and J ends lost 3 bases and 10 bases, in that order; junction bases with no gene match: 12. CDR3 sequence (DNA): TGTGCCTGGAGCTGGGGGACAGAACACGGCCAGTACTTC. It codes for CAWSWGTEHGQYF.

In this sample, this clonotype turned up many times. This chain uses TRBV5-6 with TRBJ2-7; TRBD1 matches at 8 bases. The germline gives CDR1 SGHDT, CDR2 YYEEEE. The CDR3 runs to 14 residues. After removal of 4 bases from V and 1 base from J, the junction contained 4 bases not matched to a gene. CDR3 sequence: CASSRQGKSYEQYF. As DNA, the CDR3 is TGTGCCAGCAGCCGACAGGGGAAATCCTACGAGCAGTACTTC.